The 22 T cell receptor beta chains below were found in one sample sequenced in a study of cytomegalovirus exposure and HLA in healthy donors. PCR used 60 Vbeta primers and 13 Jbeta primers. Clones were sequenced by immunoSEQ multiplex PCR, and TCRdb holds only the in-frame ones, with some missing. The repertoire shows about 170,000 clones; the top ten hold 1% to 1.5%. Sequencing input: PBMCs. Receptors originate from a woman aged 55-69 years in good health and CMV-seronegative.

CDR3 sequence (DNA): TGTGCCAGCAGTGAAGGGGGGGGCAATGAGCAGTTCTTC. Its protein is CASSEGGGNEQFF. The chain is built from TRBV25-1 and TRBJ2-1; 7 bases are shared with TRBD2. With V trimmed by 2 bases and J by 6 bases, 1 base remained unmatched. The CDR3 runs 13 residues. CDR1 is MGHDK and CDR2 is SYGVNS in the germline V gene.

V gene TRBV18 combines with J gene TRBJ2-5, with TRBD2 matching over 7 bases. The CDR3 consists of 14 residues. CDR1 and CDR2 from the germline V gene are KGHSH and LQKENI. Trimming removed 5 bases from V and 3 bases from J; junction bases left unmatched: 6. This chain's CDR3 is CASSLMAGEETQYF. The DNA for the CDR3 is TGTGCCAGCTCATTGATGGCGGGAGAAGAGACCCAGTACTTC.

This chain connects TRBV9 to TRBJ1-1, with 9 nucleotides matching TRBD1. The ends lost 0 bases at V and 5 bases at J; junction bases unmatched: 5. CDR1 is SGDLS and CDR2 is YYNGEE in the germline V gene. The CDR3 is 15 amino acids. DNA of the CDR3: TGTGCCAGCAGCGTAGGGGACAGGGCGAGAACTGAAGCTTTCTTT. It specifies CASSVGDRARTEAFF.

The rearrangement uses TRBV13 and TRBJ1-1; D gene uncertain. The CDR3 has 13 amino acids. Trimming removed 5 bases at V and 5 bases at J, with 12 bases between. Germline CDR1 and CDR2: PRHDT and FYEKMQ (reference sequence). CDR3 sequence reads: CASSIDRGTEAFF. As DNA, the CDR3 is TGTGCCAGCAGCATTGACCGAGGAACTGAAGCTTTCTTT.

CDR3 nucleotides: TGTGCCAGCAGTTCGGGACATGCCAACGAGCAGTACTTC. This encodes CASSSGHANEQYF. The gene calls are TRBV6-5 and TRBJ2-7; a weak D match, TRBD1 (6 bases). The V end was cut by 4 bases, the J end by 5 bases, with 12 bases between. Germline V gene sequence: CDR1 MNHEY, CDR2 SVGAGI. The CDR3 extends over 13 amino acids.

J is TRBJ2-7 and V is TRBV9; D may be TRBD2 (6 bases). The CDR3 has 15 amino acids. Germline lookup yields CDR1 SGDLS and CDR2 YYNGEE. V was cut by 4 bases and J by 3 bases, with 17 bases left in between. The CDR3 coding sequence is TGTGCCAGCAGCCCATCCGAGGGAGGCCACTACGAGCAGTACTTC. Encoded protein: CASSPSEGGHYEQYF.

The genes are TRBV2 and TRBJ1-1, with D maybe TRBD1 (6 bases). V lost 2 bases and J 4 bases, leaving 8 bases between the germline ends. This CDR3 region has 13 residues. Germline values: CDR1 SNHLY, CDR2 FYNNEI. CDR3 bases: TGTGCCAGCAGTGAAAGAGGGGGCACTGAAGCTTTCTTT. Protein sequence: CASSERGGTEAFF.

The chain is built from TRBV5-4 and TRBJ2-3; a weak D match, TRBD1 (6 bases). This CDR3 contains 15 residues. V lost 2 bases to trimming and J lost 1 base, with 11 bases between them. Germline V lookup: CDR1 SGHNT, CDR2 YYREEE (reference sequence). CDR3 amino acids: CASSFRGGGTDTQYF. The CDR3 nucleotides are TGTGCCAGCAGCTTCCGTGGGGGCGGCACAGATACGCAGTATTTT.

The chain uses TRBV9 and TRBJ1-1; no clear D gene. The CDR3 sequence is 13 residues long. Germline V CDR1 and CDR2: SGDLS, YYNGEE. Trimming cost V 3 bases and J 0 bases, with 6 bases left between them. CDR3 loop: CASSGNLNTEAFF. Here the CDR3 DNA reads TGTGCCAGCAGCGGCAACTTGAACACTGAAGCTTTCTTT.

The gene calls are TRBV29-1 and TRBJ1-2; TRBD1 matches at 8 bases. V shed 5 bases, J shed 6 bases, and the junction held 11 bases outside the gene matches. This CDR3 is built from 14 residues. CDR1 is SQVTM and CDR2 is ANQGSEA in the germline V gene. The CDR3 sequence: CSVRSGGGRDGYTF. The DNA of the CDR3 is TGCAGCGTTCGATCAGGGGGCGGTCGTGATGGCTACACCTTC. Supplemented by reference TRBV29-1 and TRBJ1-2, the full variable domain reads SAVISQKPSRDICQRGTSLTIQCQVDSQVTMMFWYRQQPGQSLTLIATANQGSEATYESGFVIDKFPISRPNLTFSTLTVSNMSPEDSSIYLCSVRSGGGRDGYTFGSGTRLTVV.

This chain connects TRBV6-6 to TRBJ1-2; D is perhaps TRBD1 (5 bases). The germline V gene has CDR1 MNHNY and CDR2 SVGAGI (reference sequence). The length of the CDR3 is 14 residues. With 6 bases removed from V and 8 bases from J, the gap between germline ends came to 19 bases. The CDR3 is CASSPQGIVGGYTF. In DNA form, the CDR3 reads TGTGCCAGCAGCCCCCAGGGTATAGTAGGCGGCTACACCTTC.

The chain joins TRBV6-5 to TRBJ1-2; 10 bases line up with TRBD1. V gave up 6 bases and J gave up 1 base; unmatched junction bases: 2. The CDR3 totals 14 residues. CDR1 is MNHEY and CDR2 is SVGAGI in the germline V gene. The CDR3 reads CASRGDRGNYGYTF. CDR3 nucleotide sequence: TGTGCCAGCAGGGGGGACAGGGGTAACTATGGCTACACCTTC.

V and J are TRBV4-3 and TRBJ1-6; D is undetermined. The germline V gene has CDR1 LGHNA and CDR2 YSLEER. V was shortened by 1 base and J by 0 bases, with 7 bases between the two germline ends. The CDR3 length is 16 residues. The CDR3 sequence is CASSQGFSSYNSPLHF. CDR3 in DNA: TGCGCCAGCAGCCAAGGGTTCAGCTCCTATAATTCACCCCTCCACTTT.

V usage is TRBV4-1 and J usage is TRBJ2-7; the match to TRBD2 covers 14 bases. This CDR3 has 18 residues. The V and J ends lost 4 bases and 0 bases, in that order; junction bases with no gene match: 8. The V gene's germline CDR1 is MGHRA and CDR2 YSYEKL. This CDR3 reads CASSPGLAGAKNSYEQYF. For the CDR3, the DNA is TGCGCCAGCAGCCCGGGACTAGCGGGGGCGAAAAACTCCTACGAGCAGTACTTC.

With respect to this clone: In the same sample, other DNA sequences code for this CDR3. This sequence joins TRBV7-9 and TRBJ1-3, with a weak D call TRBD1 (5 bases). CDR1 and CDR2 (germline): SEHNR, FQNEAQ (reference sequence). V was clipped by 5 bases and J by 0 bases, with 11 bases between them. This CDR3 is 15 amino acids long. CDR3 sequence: CASSGDRYSGNTIYF. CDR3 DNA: TGTGCCAGCAGCGGAGACAGATACTCTGGAAACACCATATATTTT.

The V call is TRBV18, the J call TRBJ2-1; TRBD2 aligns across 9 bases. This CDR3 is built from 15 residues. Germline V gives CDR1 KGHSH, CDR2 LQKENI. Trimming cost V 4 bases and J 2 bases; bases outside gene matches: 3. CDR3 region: CASSLLAGAYNEQFF. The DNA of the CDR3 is TGTGCCAGCTCACTCTTAGCGGGAGCCTACAATGAGCAGTTCTTC. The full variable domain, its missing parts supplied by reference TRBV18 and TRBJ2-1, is NAGVMQNPRHLVRRRGQEARLRCSPMKGHSHVYWYRQLPEEGLKFMVYLQKENIIDESGMPKERFSAEFPKEGPSILRIQQVVRGDSAAYFCASSLLAGAYNEQFFGPGTRLTVL.

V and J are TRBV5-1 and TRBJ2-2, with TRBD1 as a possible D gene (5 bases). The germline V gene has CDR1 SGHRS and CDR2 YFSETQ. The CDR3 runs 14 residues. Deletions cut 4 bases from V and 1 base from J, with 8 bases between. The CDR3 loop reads CASSADRNTGELFF. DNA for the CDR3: TGCGCCAGCAGCGCCGACAGGAACACCGGGGAGCTGTTTTTT.

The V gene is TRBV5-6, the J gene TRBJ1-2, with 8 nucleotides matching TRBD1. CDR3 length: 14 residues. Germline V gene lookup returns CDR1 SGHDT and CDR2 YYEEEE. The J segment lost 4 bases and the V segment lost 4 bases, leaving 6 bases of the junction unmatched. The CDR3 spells CASSRDRGAYGYTF. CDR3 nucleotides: TGTGCCAGCAGCCGTGACAGGGGAGCCTATGGCTACACCTTC.

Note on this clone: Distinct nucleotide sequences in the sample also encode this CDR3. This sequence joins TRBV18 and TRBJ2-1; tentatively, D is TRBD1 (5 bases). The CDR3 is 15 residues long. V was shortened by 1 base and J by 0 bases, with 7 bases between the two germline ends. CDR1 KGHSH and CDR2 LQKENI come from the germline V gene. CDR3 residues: CASSPRQGSYNEQFF. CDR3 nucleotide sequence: TGTGCCAGCTCACCACGGCAGGGCTCCTACAATGAGCAGTTCTTC.

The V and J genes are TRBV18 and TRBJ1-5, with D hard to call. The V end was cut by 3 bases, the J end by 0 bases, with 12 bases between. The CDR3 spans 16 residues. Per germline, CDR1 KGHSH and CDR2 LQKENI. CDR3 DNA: TGTGCCAGCTCACCGGCGGCATTTGATAGCAATCAGCCCCAGCATTTT. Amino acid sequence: CASSPAAFDSNQPQHF.

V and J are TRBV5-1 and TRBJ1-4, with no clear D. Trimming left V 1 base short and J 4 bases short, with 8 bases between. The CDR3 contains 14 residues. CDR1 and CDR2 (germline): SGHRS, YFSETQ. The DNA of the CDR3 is TGCGCCAGCAGCTTGAACAGTTTTAATGAAAAACTGTTTTTT. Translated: CASSLNSFNEKLFF. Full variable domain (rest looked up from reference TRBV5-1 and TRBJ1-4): KAGVTQTPRYLIKTRGQQVTLSCSPISGHRSVSWYQQTPGQGLQFLFEYFSETQRNKGNFPGRFSGRQFSNSRSEMNVSTLELGDSALYLCASSLNSFNEKLFFGSGTQLSVL.

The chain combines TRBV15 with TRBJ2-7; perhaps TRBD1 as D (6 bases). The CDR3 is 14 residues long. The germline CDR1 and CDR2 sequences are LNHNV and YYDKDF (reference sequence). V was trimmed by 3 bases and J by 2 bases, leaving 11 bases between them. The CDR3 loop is CATSSWTDPYEQYF. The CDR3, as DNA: TGTGCCACCAGCAGCTGGACAGACCCCTACGAGCAGTACTTC. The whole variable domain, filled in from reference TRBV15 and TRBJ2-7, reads DAMVIQNPRYQVTQFGKPVTLSCSQTLNHNVMYWYQQKSSQAPKLLFHYYDKDFNNEADTPDNFQSRRPNTSFCFLDIRSPGLGDTAMYLCATSSWTDPYEQYFGPGTRLTVT.